These 11 T cell receptor beta chains share one sample of origin, sequenced in a study of blood T cell repertoires in COVID-19. Profiled with immunoSEQ multiplex PCR; TCRdb holds only in-frame clones, not every one. The profile shows fewer than 90,000 clones, about nine tenths of them singletons. Sequencing was performed on peripheral blood. Receptor source: a male donor with acute or convalescent COVID-19.

This clone was recorded once. This chain links TRBV6-4 with TRBJ2-2; D is unclear. Germline CDR1 MRHNA, CDR2 SNTAGT. Trimming removed 6 bases from V and 4 bases from J, with 15 bases in between. The CDR3 loop spans 15 amino acids. The CDR3: CASSRLPDATGELFF. CDR3 in DNA: TGTGCCAGCAGCAGGCTTCCCGACGCCACCGGGGAGCTGTTTTTT.

Remarks on this clone: The junction and the germline gene differ at one end; a read error may be behind it. The chain is built from TRBV18 and TRBJ2-7; TRBD2 matches 7 bases. CDR1 is KGHSH and CDR2 is LQKENI in the germline V gene. The CDR3 has 14 amino acids. CDR3 sequence: CASSSPGGSYEQYF. The CDR3 bases are TGTGCCAGCTCATCACCGGGAGGATCCTACGAGCAGTACTTC. Full variable domain (outside the CDR3, taken from reference TRBV18 and TRBJ2-7): NAGVMQNPRHLVRRRGQEARLRCSPMKGHSHVYWYRQLPEEGLKFMVYLQKENIIDESGMPKERFSAEFPKEGPSILRIQQVVRGDSAAYFCASSSPGGSYEQYFGPGTRLTVT.

V and J are TRBV30 and TRBJ1-4; tentatively, D is TRBD1 (6 bases). Germline CDR1 and CDR2: GTSNPN and SVGIG (reference sequence). Trimming pared 5 bases from V and 4 bases from J, leaving 8 bases between. The CDR3 is 12 residues long. CDR3 residues: CAWGQRNEKLFF. The CDR3 nucleotides are TGTGCCTGGGGACAGCGTAATGAAAAACTGTTTTTT.

CDR3 DNA sequence: TGTGCCAGCAGTTACTCGCGGCTGACCAAAAACATTCAGTACTTC. Translation: CASSYSRLTKNIQYF. This chain connects TRBV6-2 or TRBV6-3 to TRBJ2-4, with D unresolved. The CDR3 is 15 amino acids. Germline V gene sequence: CDR1 MNHEY, CDR2 SVGEGT. The V gene lost 0 bases and the J gene lost 2 bases, with 8 bases spanning the gap.

The chain joins TRBV3-1 (or the pseudogene TRBV3-2) to TRBJ2-3, with TRBD2 matching 7 bases. CDR1 and CDR2 from the germline V gene are LGHDT and YNNKEL (reference sequence). V trimming: 4 bases; J trimming: 6 bases; junction bases outside the gene matches: 1. This CDR3 comprises 12 residues. CDR3 nucleotides: TGTGCCAGCAGCCGTAGCGGGGATACGCAGTATTTT. This encodes CASSRSGDTQYF.

The chain is built from TRBV19 and TRBJ2-4, with 7 positions matching TRBD1. The germline CDR1 and CDR2 sequences are LNHDA and SQIVND (reference sequence). CDR3 length: 15 amino acids. The V segment lost 6 bases and the J segment 4 bases; nucleotides outside the gene matches: 9. The CDR3 DNA is TGTGCCAGTAGATCTTTCGAACAGGGGAAAAACATTCAGTACTTC. Translating gives CASRSFEQGKNIQYF.

The chain combines TRBV14 with TRBJ1-2; D gene unclear. CDR3 length equals 12 residues. Trimming took off 4 bases at V and 7 bases at J, with 10 bases between the two ends. Per the germline V gene, CDR1 is SGHDN and CDR2 is FVKESK. DNA of the CDR3: TGTGCCAGCAGCCCCGGGCGGGGTGGCTACACCTTC. Its protein product is CASSPGRGGYTF. Combining the CDR3 with reference TRBV14 and TRBJ1-2 gives the whole variable domain EAGVTQFPSHSVIEKGQTVTLRCDPISGHDNLYWYRRVMGKEIKFLLHFVKESKQDESGMPNNRFLAERTGGTYSTLKVQPAELEDSGVYFCASSPGRGGYTFGSGTRLTVV.

The V call is TRBV5-1, the J call TRBJ2-3, with 13 positions matching TRBD2. The CDR3 sequence is 16 residues long. The V gene's germline CDR1 is SGHRS and CDR2 YFSETQ. Trimming took 4 bases from V and 4 from J; bases not matched to a gene: 6. The chain's CDR3 is CASSLRTSGGSDTQYF. As DNA, the CDR3 is TGCGCCAGCAGCCTCCGGACTAGCGGGGGCTCAGATACGCAGTATTTT.

The sample holds a few counts of this clone. This chain uses TRBV10-1 with TRBJ2-1; possibly TRBD2 for D (6 bases). The germline CDR1 and CDR2 sequences are WNHNN and SYGVQD (reference sequence). The V end lost 10 bases, the J end lost 2 bases, and 15 bases lay between the germline ends. The CDR3 runs 14 residues. The CDR3 region is CANPRRGPYNEQFF. CDR3 DNA sequence: TGCGCCAACCCCAGGCGGGGCCCCTACAATGAGCAGTTCTTC.

V gene TRBV21-1 combines with J gene TRBJ2-2; the table gives TRBD2 as D, unverified against the DNA. TRBV21-1 is a pseudogene locus. The CDR3 length is 17 residues. Written as DNA, the CDR3 is TGTGCCAGCATTCCAACCCCCACTAGCCTCAACACCGGGGAGCTGTTTTTT. It codes for CASIPTPTSLNTGELFF.

The V and J genes are TRBV18 and TRBJ2-5; no firm D call. CDR3 size: 11 residues. The ends were cut back, 6 bases at V and 2 bases at J, with 4 bases in the middle. Germline assignment: CDR1 KGHSH and CDR2 LQKENI. This chain's CDR3 is CASSQQETQYF. The CDR3 DNA follows: TGTGCCAGCTCCCAACAAGAGACCCAGTACTTC.